The present entry profiles one T cell receptor (beta chain) with its context. The data were obtained in a study of blood T cell repertoires in COVID-19. Study background: Some COVID-19 samples were acute and others convalescent; all came from the United States, Italy and Spain. In each case, the material was cDNA or gDNA derived from T cells, B-cell-depleted T cells, or PBMCs.

Looked up from germline, CDR1 is KGHSH and CDR2 is LQKENI. The CDR3 length is 13 residues. The V gene lost 6 bases and the J gene lost 5 bases, with 13 bases spanning the gap. Authors' data handling: Estimated nucleated cell counts came from reference gene primer amplification. Generated by immunoSEQ multiplex PCR, the TCRdb table keeps only in-frame clones and is missing some. That table furnishes V, J and clone size, whereas the DNA furnished D and trimming. The repertoire includes 150,000 to 200,000 clones, more than 85% of them detected once, and 2% sits in the top ten. Seattle researchers signed up patients amid active infection and tracked them longitudinally.

The specimen was peripheral blood. The rearrangement uses TRBV18 and TRBJ1-1, with D unresolved. The clonotype comes from an older woman with COVID-19, enrolled during active disease. The CDR3 coding sequence is TGTGCCAGCTCTTACGGTCGAGGGACTGAAGCTTTCTTT. This translates into CASSYGRGTEAFF.